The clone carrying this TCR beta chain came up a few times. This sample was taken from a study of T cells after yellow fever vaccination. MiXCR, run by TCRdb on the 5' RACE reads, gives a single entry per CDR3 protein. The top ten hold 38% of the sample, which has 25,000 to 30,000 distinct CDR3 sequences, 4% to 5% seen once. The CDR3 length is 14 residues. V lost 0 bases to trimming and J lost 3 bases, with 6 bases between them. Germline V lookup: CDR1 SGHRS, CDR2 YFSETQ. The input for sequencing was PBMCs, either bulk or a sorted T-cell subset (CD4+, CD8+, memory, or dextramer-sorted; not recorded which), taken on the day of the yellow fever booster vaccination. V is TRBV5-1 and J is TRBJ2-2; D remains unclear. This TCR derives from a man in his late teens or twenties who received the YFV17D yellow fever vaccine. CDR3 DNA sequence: TGCGCCAGCAGCTTGGTCCCAGACACCGGGGAGCTGTTTTTT. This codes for CASSLVPDTGELFF.